The entry below gives a single TCR beta chain sequence along with its context. The data stem from a study of cytomegalovirus exposure and HLA in healthy donors. A multiplex PCR was run with 60 Vbeta primers and 13 Jbeta primers. The repertoire was sequenced with immunoSEQ multiplex PCR; TCRdb's copy has only in-frame clones and lacks some. The sample holds around 120,000 clones, around three quarters seen once. Trimming left V 1 base short and J 2 bases short, with 16 bases between. The CDR3 runs 17 residues. In germline, CDR1 is SGHTA, CDR2 FQGNSA. This chain links TRBV7-2 with TRBJ2-3; perhaps TRBD2 as D (7 bases). The sequence derives from a man younger than 45 in good health and CMV-seropositive. Material: PBMCs. The CDR3 region has the DNA TGTGCCAGCAGCTTAGAAGTAAGGGGGGGGAACACAGATACGCAGTATTTT. This codes for CASSLEVRGGNTDTQYF.